This T cell receptor (beta chain) was profiled in a study of T cell responses to AZD1222 COVID-19 vaccine. This clone appeared a few times. As yet, its antigen is unknown. Sequencing used immunoSEQ multiplex PCR; TCRdb keeps in-frame clones, though not all of them. The table lists 70,000 or so clones, approximately 79% of them singletons. Findings of the study overall: Reportedly, nearly half of unique spike TCRs recognized epitopes outside B.1.351/B.1.1.7 mutations. Vaccination with two AZD1222 doses was followed by a rise in Spike-specific TCR breadth and depth. Vaccine-associated CD4 TCRs ranged over spike, dominating at 160-218 and 743-854. White British donors predominated, females outnumbered males, and clonal diversity was possibly underestimated.

The germline CDR1 and CDR2 sequences are SNHLY and FYNNEI. The CDR3 is 15 amino acids. Trimming shortened V by 4 bases and J by 2 bases, and 15 bases separated the two germline ends. The sample was peripheral blood, taken on day 0 of MenACWY control vaccination. The chain uses TRBV2 and TRBJ2-7; possible D gene TRBD1, 7 bases. The sequence derives from an adult in good health. The CDR3 nucleotides read TGTGCCAGCAGTGGCGGGACAGTTGGGACCTACGAGCAGTACTTC. The encoded protein is CASSGGTVGTYEQYF.